A single T cell receptor (beta chain) is shown here with its context. This PCR relied on a set of 60 Vbeta primers and 13 Jbeta primers. Profiled with immunoSEQ multiplex PCR; TCRdb holds only in-frame clones, not every one. Among about 170,000 clones, approximately 80% were seen once, and the ten largest hold under 5%. The data stem from a study of cytomegalovirus exposure and HLA in healthy donors. The receptor's source is a man aged 18 to 35 in good health and CMV-seronegative. Sequencing used PBMCs.

The CDR3, as DNA: TGCGCCAGCGGCGACCGGGAACTAGCCAAAAACATTCAGTACTTC. Protein sequence: CASGDRELAKNIQYF. This rearrangement joins TRBV5-1 to TRBJ2-4; D perhaps matches TRBD2 (5 bases). Trimming pared 7 bases from V and 0 bases from J, leaving 14 bases between. The CDR3 runs to 15 residues. Germline loops: CDR1 SGHRS, CDR2 YFSETQ. Combining the CDR3 with reference TRBV5-1 and TRBJ2-4 gives the whole variable domain KAGVTQTPRYLIKTRGQQVTLSCSPISGHRSVSWYQQTPGQGLQFLFEYFSETQRNKGNFPGRFSGRQFSNSRSEMNVSTLELGDSALYLCASGDRELAKNIQYFGAGTRLSVL.